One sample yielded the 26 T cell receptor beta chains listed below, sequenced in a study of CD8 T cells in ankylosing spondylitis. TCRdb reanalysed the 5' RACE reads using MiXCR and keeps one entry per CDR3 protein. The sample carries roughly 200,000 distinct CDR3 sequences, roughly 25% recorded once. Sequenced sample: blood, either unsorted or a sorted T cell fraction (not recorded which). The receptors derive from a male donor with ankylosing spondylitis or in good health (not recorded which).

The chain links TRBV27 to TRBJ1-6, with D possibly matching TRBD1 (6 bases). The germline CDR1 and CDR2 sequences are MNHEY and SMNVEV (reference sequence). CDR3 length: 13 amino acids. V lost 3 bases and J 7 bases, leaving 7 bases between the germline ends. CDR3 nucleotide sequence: TGTGCCAGCAGTTTTCAGGGGAATTCACCCCTCCACTTT. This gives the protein CASSFQGNSPLHF.

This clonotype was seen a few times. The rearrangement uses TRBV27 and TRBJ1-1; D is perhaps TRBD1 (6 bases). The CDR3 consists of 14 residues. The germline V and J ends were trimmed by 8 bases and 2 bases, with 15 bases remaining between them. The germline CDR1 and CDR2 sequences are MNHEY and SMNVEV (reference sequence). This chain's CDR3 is CASRHRGRNTEAFF. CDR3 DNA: TGTGCCAGCCGACACCGGGGGCGAAACACTGAAGCTTTCTTT.

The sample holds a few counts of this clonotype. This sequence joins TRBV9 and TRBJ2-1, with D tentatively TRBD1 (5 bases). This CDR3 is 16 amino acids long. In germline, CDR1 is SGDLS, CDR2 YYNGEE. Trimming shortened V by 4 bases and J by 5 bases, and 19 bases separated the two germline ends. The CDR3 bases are TGTGCCAGCAGCCCGCATGTCGCAGGGCTCAACAATGAGCAGTTCTTC. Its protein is CASSPHVAGLNNEQFF. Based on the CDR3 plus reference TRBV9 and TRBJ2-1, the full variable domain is DSGVTQTPKHLITATGQRVTLRCSPRSGDLSVYWYQQSLDQGLQFLIQYYNGEERAKGNILERFSAQQFPDLHSELNLSSLELGDSALYFCASSPHVAGLNNEQFFGPGTRLTVL.

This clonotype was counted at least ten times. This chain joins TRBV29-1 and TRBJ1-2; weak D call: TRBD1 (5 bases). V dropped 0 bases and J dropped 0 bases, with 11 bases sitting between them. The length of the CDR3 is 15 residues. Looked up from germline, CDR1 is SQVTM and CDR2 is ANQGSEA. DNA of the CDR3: TGCAGCGTTGAAGAAACAACAGGACCTAACTATGGCTACACCTTC. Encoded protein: CSVEETTGPNYGYTF.

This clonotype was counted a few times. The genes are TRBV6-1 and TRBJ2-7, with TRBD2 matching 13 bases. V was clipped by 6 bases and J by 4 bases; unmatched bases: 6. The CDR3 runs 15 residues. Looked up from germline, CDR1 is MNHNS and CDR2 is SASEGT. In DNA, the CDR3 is TGTGCCAGCAGCCGTCGGACTAGCGGGAGTTACGAGCAGTACTTC. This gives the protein CASSRRTSGSYEQYF.

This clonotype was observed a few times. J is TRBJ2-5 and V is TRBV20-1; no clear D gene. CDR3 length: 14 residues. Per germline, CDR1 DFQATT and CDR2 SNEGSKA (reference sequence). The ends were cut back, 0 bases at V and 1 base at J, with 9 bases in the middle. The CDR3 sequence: CSARDGTVQETQYF. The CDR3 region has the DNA TGCAGTGCTAGAGATGGTACGGTCCAAGAGACCCAGTACTTC.

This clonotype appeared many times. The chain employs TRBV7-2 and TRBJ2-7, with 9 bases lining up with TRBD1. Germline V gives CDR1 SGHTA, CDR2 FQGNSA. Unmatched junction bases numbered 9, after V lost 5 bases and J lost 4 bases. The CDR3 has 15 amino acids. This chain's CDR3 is CASSPVGTGPYEQYF. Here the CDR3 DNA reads TGTGCCAGCAGCCCAGTGGGGACAGGGCCATACGAGCAGTACTTC.

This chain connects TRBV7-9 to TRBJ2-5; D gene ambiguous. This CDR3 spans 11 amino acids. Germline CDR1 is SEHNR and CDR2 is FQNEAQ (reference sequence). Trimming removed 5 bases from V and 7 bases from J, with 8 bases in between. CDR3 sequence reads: CASSPEVTQYF. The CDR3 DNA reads TGTGCCAGCAGCCCCGAGGTGACCCAGTACTTC.

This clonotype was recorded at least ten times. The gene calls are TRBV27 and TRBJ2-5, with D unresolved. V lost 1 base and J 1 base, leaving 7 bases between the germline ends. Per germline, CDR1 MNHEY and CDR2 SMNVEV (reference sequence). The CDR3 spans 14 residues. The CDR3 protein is CASSLFGSQETQYF. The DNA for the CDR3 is TGTGCCAGCAGTTTATTCGGCAGCCAAGAGACCCAGTACTTC.

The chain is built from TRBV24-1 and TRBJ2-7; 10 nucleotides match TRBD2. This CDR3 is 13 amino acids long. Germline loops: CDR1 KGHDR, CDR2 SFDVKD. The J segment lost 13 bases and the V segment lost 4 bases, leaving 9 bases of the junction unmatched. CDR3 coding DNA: TGTGCCACCAGTGAAGGGACCGGGACTAGCGAATACTTC. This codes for CATSEGTGTSEYF.

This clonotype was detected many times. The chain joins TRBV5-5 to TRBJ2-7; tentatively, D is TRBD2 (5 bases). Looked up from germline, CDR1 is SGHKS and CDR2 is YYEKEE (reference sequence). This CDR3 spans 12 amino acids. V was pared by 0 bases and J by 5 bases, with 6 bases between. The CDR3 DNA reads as TGTGCCAGCAGCTTGGAACTAGACGAGCAGTACTTC. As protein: CASSLELDEQYF.

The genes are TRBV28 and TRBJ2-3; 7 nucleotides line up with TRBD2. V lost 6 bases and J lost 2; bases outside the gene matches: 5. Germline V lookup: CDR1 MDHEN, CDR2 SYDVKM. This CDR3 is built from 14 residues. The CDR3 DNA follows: TGTGCCAGCAGGGGAGGGGTTGTCACAGATACGCAGTATTTT. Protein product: CASRGGVVTDTQYF.

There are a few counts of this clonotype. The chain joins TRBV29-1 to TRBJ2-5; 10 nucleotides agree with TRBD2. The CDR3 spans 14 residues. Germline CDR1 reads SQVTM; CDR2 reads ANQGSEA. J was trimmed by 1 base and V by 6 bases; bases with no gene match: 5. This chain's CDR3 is CSVQLAGRQETQYF. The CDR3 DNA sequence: TGCAGCGTACAACTAGCGGGACGCCAAGAGACCCAGTACTTC.

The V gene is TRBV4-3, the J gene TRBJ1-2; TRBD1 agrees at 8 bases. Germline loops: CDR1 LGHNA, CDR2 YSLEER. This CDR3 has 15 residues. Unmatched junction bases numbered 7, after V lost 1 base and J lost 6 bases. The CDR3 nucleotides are TGCGCCAGCAGCCAAGGGGACAGGCTACCAGATGGCTACACCTTC. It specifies CASSQGDRLPDGYTF.

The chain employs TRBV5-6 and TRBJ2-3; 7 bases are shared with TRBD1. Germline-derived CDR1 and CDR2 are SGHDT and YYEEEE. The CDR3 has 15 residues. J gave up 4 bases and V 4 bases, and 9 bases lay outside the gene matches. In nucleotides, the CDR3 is TGTGCCAGCAGCCCAATGACAGGGATCTCAGATACGCAGTATTTT. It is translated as CASSPMTGISDTQYF. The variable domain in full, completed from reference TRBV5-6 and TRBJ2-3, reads DAGVTQSPTHLIKTRGQQVTLRCSPKSGHDTVSWYQQALGQGPQFIFQYYEEEERQRGNFPDRFSGHQFPNYSSELNVNALLLGDSALYLCASSPMTGISDTQYFGPGTRLTVL.

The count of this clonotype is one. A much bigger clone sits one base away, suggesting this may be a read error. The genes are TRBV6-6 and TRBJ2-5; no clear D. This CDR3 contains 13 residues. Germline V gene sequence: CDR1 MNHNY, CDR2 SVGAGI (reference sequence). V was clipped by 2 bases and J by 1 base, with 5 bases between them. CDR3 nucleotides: TGTGCCAGCAGTTACGGCAGCCAAGAGACCCAGTACTTC. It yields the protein CASSYGSQETQYF.

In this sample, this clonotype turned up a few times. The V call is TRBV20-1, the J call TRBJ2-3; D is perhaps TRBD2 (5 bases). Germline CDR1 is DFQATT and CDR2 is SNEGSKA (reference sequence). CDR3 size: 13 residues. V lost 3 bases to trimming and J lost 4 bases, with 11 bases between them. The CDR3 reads CSASILAADTQYF. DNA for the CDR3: TGCAGTGCTAGTATCCTAGCCGCAGATACGCAGTATTTT.

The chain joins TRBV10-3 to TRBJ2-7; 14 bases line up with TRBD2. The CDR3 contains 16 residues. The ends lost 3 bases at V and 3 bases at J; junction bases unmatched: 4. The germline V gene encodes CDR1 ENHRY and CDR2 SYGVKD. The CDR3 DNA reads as TGTGCCATCAGTGACCACGGGACTAGCGGGAGCTACGAGCAGTACTTC. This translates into CAISDHGTSGSYEQYF.

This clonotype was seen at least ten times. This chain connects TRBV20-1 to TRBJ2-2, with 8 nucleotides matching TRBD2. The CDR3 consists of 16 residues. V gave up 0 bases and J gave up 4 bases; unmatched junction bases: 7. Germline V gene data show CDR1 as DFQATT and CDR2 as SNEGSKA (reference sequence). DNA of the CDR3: TGCAGTGCTAGAGATGCGAGCGGGAGTACCACCGGGGAGCTGTTTTTT. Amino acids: CSARDASGSTTGELFF.

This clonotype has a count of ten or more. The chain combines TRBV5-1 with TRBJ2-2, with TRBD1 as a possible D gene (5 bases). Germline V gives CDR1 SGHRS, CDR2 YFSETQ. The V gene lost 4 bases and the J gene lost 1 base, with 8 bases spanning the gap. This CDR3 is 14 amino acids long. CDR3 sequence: CASSKGQNTGELFF. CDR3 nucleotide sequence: TGCGCCAGCAGCAAAGGACAGAACACCGGGGAGCTGTTTTTT.

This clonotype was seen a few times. The CDR3 DNA follows: TGCAGCGTTGGGGGACTAGCGGGCGGGGAGACCCAGTACTTC. Translation gives CSVGGLAGGETQYF. J is TRBJ2-5 and V is TRBV29-1, with 12 bases lining up with TRBD2. V shed 4 bases and J 5 bases; nucleotides not matched to a gene: 5. The CDR3 spans 14 residues. The germline V gene encodes CDR1 SQVTM and CDR2 ANQGSEA.

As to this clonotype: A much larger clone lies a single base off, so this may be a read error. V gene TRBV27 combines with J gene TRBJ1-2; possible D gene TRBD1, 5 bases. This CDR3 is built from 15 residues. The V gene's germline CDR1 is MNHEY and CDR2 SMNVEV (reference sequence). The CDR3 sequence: CASSPRDLTIYGYPF. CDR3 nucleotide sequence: TGTGCCAGCAGTCCAAGGGACCTCACCATATATGGCTACCCCTTC.

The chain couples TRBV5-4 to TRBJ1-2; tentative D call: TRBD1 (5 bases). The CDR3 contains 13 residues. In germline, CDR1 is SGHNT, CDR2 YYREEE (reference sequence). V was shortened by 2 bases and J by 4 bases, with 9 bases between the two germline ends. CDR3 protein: CASSFAGSYGYTF. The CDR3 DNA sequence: TGTGCCAGCAGCTTCGCAGGGAGCTATGGCTACACCTTC.

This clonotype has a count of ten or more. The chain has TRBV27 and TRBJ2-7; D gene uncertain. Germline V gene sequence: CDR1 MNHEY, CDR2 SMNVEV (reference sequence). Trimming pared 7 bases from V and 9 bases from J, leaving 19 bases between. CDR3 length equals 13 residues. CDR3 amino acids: CASNQPVTCGQYF. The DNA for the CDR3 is TGTGCCAGCAATCAGCCAGTAACATGTGGGCAGTACTTC.

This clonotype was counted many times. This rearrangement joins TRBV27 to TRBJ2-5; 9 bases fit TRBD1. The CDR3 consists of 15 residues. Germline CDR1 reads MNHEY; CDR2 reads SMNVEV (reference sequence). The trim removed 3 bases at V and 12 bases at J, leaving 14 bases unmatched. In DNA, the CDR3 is TGTGCCAGCAGTTTGTTTTGGCGCGGCCGGGACAGGGAGTACTTC. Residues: CASSLFWRGRDREYF.

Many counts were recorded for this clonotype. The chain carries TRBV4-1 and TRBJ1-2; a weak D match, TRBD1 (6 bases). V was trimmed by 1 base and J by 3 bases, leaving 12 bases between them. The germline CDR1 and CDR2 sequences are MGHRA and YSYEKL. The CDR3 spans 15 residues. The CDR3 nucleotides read TGCGCCAGCAGCCAAGTGTCCCAGGGGTACTATGGCTACACCTTC. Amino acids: CASSQVSQGYYGYTF.